A single sample is the source of the 19 T cell receptor beta chains below, sequenced in a study of beta chain features in type 1 diabetes. Expressed TCRB transcripts were sequenced, since all the RNA that had been isolated was reverse transcribed. Method: immunoSEQ multiplex PCR; TCRdb's copy keeps in-frame clones and lacks some. In the table there are 240,000 or so clones, over 65% of which are singletons. The sequenced sample was naive CD4+ T cells from blood. The receptors stem from a man aged 25 to 40 in good health.

This rearrangement joins TRBV28 to TRBJ2-7; 7 bases match TRBD1. Trimming took 6 bases from V and 2 from J; bases not matched to a gene: 7. The CDR3 sequence is 14 residues long. The germline CDR1 and CDR2 sequences are MDHEN and SYDVKM. CDR3 protein: CASRGQALTYEQYF. The CDR3 bases are TGTGCCAGCAGAGGACAGGCCCTCACCTACGAGCAGTACTTC.

J is TRBJ1-2 and V is TRBV29-1, with D tentatively TRBD1 (6 bases). Trimming took 6 bases from V and 4 from J, leaving 6 bases between them. The CDR3 is 10 amino acids. The germline CDR1 and CDR2 sequences are SQVTM and ANQGSEA. CDR3 protein: CSVDSYGYTF. CDR3 coding DNA: TGCAGCGTGGACAGCTATGGCTACACCTTC.

This clone was seen only a few times. The chain joins TRBV29-1 to TRBJ2-1, with a weak D call TRBD1 (7 bases). Trimming removed 6 bases from V and 3 bases from J, with 12 bases in between. CDR3 length: 13 residues. The germline gives CDR1 SQVTM, CDR2 ANQGSEA. The CDR3 nucleotides are TGCAGCGTGCGGGGACAGTACTACAATGAGCAGTTCTTC. This sequence encodes CSVRGQYYNEQFF.

The gene calls are TRBV9 and TRBJ2-7; D may match TRBD1 or TRBD2 (6 bases each). This CDR3 contains 16 residues. V was clipped by 3 bases and J by 7 bases, with 23 bases between them. Looked up from germline, CDR1 is SGDLS and CDR2 is YYNGEE. DNA for the CDR3: TGTGCCAGCAGCGCGAGGGGGGTTACGGACACCCTGGAGCAGTACTTC. It encodes CASSARGVTDTLEQYF.

This clone was seen more than once but under ten times. This sequence joins TRBV30 and TRBJ2-1; 11 nucleotides align to TRBD2. CDR3 length equals 15 residues. Germline values: CDR1 GTSNPN, CDR2 SVGIG (reference sequence). The V gene end was trimmed by 0 bases and the J gene end by 7 bases; junction bases not matched to a gene: 5. CDR3 nucleotides: TGTGCCTGGAGTGTAAGACTAGCGGGACTGAATGAGCAGTTCTTC. Translating gives CAWSVRLAGLNEQFF.

V usage is TRBV11-2 and J usage is TRBJ2-5; D is undetermined. The CDR3 runs to 15 residues. V lost 5 bases, J lost 1 base, and 14 bases lay in between. The germline V gene has CDR1 SGHAT and CDR2 FQNNGV. The CDR3 sequence: CASSSDGSTQETQYF. The CDR3 bases are TGTGCCAGCAGCAGCGACGGGTCAACCCAAGAGACCCAGTACTTC.

The V gene is TRBV4-2, the J gene TRBJ2-3; D may be TRBD1 (5 bases). The CDR3 runs 17 residues. CDR1 and CDR2 from the germline V gene are LGHNA and YNFKEQ. The germline V and J ends were trimmed by 0 bases and 0 bases, with 13 bases remaining between them. The CDR3 loop reads CASSQDAAGLSTDTQYF. The CDR3 coding sequence is TGTGCCAGCAGCCAAGATGCTGCAGGGCTTAGCACAGATACGCAGTATTTT.

This clone came up a few times. The chain combines TRBV29-1 with TRBJ2-5, with TRBD1 matching 7 bases. V shed 8 bases and J 3 bases; nucleotides not matched to a gene: 9. Germline CDR1 and CDR2: SQVTM and ANQGSEA. The CDR3 has 13 residues. The CDR3 reads CSPPGQSKETQYF. CDR3 sequence (DNA): TGCAGCCCGCCGGGACAGAGTAAAGAGACCCAGTACTTC. Filled out from reference TRBV29-1 and TRBJ2-5, the complete variable domain reads SAVISQKPSRDICQRGTSLTIQCQVDSQVTMMFWYRQQPGQSLTLIATANQGSEATYESGFVIDKFPISRPNLTFSTLTVSNMSPEDSSIYLCSPPGQSKETQYFGPGTRLLVL.

The chain recombines TRBV29-1 with TRBJ2-5, with TRBD1 matching 8 bases. The closer fit of TRBJ2-7 to the DNA end suggests the J call may be wrong. There are 13 residues in the CDR3. CDR1 SQVTM and CDR2 ANQGSEA come from the germline V gene. The CDR3 spells CSVEGTGPYEQYF. In nucleotides, the CDR3 is TGCAGCGTTGAAGGGACAGGGCCCTACGAGCAGTACTTC.

The chain employs TRBV7-2 and TRBJ1-3; no reliable D call. This CDR3 contains 16 residues. Trimming removed 5 bases from V and 0 bases from J, with 14 bases in between. CDR1 is SGHTA, CDR2 FQGNSA, per germline. The CDR3 sequence: CASSPGPVLSGNTIYF. CDR3 nucleotide sequence: TGTGCCAGCAGCCCCGGACCGGTACTCTCTGGAAACACCATATATTTT.

This clone has more than one count but fewer than ten. This CDR3 is CASSIPRNEKLFF. The CDR3 DNA reads TGTGCCAGCAGCATTCCACGGAATGAAAAACTGTTTTTT. The chain employs TRBV9 and TRBJ1-4, with D uncertain. Trimming removed 4 bases at V and 5 bases at J, with 9 bases between. The length of the CDR3 is 13 residues. CDR1 is SGDLS, CDR2 YYNGEE, per germline.

This clone came up a few times. The CDR3 region is CAWSGQGRNIQYF. DNA for the CDR3: TGTGCCTGGAGTGGGCAGGGCAGAAACATTCAGTACTTC. The chain uses TRBV30 and TRBJ2-4, with a tentative D call TRBD1 (5 bases). The CDR3 length is 13 residues. Deletions cut 1 base from V and 6 bases from J, with 10 bases between. Germline lookup yields CDR1 GTSNPN and CDR2 SVGIG (reference sequence). Filled out from reference TRBV30 and TRBJ2-4, the complete variable domain reads SQTIHQWPATLVQPVGSPLSLECTVEGTSNPNLYWYRQAAGRGLQLLFYSVGIGQISSEVPQNLSASRPQDRQFILSSKKLLLSDSGFYLCAWSGQGRNIQYFGAGTRLSVL.

CDR3 loop: CASSPRGRGSRNEQFF. The CDR3 nucleotides read TGTGCCAGCAGCCCTAGGGGGCGGGGGTCCCGCAATGAGCAGTTCTTC. V usage is TRBV5-4 and J usage is TRBJ2-1; D possibly uses TRBD1 or TRBD2 (7 bases each). V lost 4 bases, J lost 6 bases, and 20 bases lay in between. The CDR3 runs to 16 residues. Germline lookup yields CDR1 SGHNT and CDR2 YYREEE (reference sequence).

The genes are TRBV29-1 and TRBJ2-1, with D tentatively TRBD2 (6 bases). This CDR3 contains 15 residues. Deletions cut 0 bases from V and 9 bases from J, with 18 bases between. Germline V gene lookup returns CDR1 SQVTM and CDR2 ANQGSEA. CDR3 in DNA: TGCAGCGTTGAAGAGAGCGGGCAGGGTCAGGCTGAGCAGTTCTTC. Translating it yields CSVEESGQGQAEQFF.

In this sample, this clone turned up a few times. The chain joins TRBV9 to TRBJ2-3; no definite D call. The CDR3 has 14 residues. Trimming took 0 bases from V and 2 from J, leaving 7 bases between them. CDR1 and CDR2 from the germline V gene are SGDLS and YYNGEE. The CDR3 spells CASSVGPDTDTQYF. As DNA, the CDR3 is TGTGCCAGCAGCGTAGGGCCGGACACAGATACGCAGTATTTT. Complete variable domain (other parts from reference TRBV9 and TRBJ2-3): DSGVTQTPKHLITATGQRVTLRCSPRSGDLSVYWYQQSLDQGLQFLIQYYNGEERAKGNILERFSAQQFPDLHSELNLSSLELGDSALYFCASSVGPDTDTQYFGPGTRLTVL.

V is TRBV5-1 and J is TRBJ2-1; TRBD1 aligns across 10 bases. J gave up 4 bases and V 2 bases, and 6 bases lay outside the gene matches. This CDR3 has 16 residues. CDR1 SGHRS and CDR2 YFSETQ come from the germline V gene. The CDR3 loop reads CASSFRQGAIYNEQFF. The DNA for the CDR3 is TGCGCCAGCAGCTTTCGACAGGGGGCCATTTACAATGAGCAGTTCTTC.

This clone came up a few times. This CDR3 reads CASSQKKQYGYTF. The CDR3 nucleotides read TGCGCCAGCAGTCAAAAAAAACAGTATGGCTACACCTTC. V usage is TRBV23-1 and J usage is TRBJ1-2, with unresolved D. TRBV23-1 is labeled an ORF, and its function is uncertain. CDR3 length equals 13 residues. Trimming stripped 2 bases from V and 5 bases from J, with 9 bases between.

The table lists this clone with a count of one. The J gene is TRBJ2-7, the V gene TRBV5-1; 11 bases agree with TRBD2. The length of the CDR3 is 17 residues. Germline V gives CDR1 SGHRS, CDR2 YFSETQ. The ends lost 4 bases at V and 5 bases at J; junction bases unmatched: 14. The chain's CDR3 is CASSMPRGTSGANEQYF. The CDR3 nucleotides read TGCGCCAGCAGCATGCCCAGAGGGACTAGCGGAGCAAACGAGCAGTACTTC.

The rearrangement joins TRBV25-1 to TRBJ2-7; 9 bases agree with TRBD2. Per the germline V gene, CDR1 is MGHDK and CDR2 is SYGVNS. V shed 7 bases and J 2 bases; nucleotides not matched to a gene: 6. CDR3 length equals 14 residues. As DNA, the CDR3 is TGTGCCAGCACAGCAGCGGGAGGTCCCTACGAGCAGTACTTC. As protein: CASTAAGGPYEQYF.